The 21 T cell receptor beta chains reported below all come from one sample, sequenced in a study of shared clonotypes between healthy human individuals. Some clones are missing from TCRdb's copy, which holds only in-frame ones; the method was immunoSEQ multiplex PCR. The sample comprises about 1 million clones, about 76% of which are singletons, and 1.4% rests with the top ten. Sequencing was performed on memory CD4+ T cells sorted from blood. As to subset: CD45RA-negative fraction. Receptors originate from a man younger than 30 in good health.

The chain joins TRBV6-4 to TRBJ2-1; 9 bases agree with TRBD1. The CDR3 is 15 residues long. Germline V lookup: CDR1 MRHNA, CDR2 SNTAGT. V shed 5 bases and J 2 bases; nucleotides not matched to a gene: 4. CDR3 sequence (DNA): TGTGCCAGCAGTCCCGACAGGGGGGCCTACAATGAGCAGTTCTTC. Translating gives CASSPDRGAYNEQFF.

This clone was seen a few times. Written as DNA, the CDR3 is TGTGCCAGCAGCCAAAGACAGGGGACCTACGAGCAGTACTTC. Amino acid sequence: CASSQRQGTYEQYF. The gene calls are TRBV27 and TRBJ2-7; 8 positions match TRBD1. Looked up from germline, CDR1 is MNHEY and CDR2 is SMNVEV (reference sequence). The length of the CDR3 is 14 residues. The V segment lost 6 bases and the J segment 2 bases; nucleotides outside the gene matches: 6.

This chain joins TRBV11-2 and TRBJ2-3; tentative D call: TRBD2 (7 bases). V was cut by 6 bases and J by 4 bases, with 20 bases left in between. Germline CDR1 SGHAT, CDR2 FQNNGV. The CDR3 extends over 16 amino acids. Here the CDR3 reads CASSLYGGGAADTQYF. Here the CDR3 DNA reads TGTGCCAGCAGTCTCTACGGAGGGGGGGCCGCAGATACGCAGTATTTT.

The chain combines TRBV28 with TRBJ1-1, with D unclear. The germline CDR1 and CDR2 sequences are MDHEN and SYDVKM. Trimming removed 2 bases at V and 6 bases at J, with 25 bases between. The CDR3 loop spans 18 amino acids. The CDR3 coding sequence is TGTGCCAGCAGTTTAACCACCGCCACCGTCTCACGTACCTCTGAAGCTTTCTTT. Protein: CASSLTTATVSRTSEAFF.

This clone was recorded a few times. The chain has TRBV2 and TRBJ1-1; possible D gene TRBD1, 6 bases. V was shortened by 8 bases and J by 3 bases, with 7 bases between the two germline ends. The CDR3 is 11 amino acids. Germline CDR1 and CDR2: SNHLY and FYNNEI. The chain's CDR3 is CASHRDTEAFF. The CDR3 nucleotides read TGTGCCAGCCACAGGGACACTGAAGCTTTCTTT.

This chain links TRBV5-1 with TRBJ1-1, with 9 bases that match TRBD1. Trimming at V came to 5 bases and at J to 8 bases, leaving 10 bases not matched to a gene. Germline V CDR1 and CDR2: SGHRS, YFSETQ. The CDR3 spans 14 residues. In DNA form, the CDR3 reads TGCGCCAGCAGAGCCGGGACAGGGTATGGGGAAGCTTTCTTT. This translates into CASRAGTGYGEAFF.

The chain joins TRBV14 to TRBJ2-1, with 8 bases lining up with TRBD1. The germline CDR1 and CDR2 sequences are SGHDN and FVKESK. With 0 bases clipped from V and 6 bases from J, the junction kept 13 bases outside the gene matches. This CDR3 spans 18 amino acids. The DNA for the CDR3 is TGTGCCAGCAGCCAAGACCTAGGGACAGGCACATCTTTCAATGAGCAGTTCTTC. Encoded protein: CASSQDLGTGTSFNEQFF.

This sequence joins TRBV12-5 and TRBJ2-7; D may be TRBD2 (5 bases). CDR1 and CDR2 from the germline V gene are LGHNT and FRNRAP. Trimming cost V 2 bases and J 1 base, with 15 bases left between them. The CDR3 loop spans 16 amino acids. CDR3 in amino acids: CASGLSVLDSSYEQYF. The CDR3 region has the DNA TGTGCTAGTGGTTTGTCCGTTTTGGACTCTTCCTACGAGCAGTACTTC.

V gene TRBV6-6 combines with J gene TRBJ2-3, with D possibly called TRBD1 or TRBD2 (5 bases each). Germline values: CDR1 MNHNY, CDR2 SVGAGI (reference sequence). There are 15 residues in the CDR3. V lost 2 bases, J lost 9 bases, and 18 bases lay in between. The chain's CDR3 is CASSYAIFWDRTQYF. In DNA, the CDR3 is TGTGCCAGCAGTTACGCCATATTTTGGGACCGGACGCAGTATTTT.

The CDR3: CASSPGDRDNSPLHF. The CDR3 region has the DNA TGTGCCAGCAGCCCGGGGGACAGGGATAATTCACCCCTCCACTTT. The chain carries TRBV7-3 and TRBJ1-6; TRBD1 matches at 9 bases. The CDR3 covers 15 residues. J was trimmed by 5 bases and V by 5 bases; bases with no gene match: 4. From germline, CDR1 is SGHTA and CDR2 FQGTGA.

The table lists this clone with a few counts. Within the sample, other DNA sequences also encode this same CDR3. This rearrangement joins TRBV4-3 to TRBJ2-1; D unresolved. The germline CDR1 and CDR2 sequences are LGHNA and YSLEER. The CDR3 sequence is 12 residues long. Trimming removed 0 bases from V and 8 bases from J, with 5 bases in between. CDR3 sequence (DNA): TGCGCCAGCAGCCAAGAGGGCGATGAGCAGTTCTTC. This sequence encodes CASSQEGDEQFF.

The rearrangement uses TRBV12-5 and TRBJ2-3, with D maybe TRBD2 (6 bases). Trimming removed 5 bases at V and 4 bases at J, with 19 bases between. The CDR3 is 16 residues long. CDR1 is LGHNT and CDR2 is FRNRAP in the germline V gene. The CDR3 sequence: CASGPIAASWADTQYF. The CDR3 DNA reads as TGTGCTAGTGGTCCCATAGCGGCCTCATGGGCAGATACGCAGTATTTT.

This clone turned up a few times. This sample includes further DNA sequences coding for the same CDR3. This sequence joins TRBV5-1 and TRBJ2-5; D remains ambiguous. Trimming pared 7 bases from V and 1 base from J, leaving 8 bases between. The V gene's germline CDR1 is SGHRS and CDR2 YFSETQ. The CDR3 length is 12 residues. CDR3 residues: CASSLIQETQYF. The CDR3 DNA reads TGCGCCAGCTCCCTAATCCAAGAGACCCAGTACTTC.

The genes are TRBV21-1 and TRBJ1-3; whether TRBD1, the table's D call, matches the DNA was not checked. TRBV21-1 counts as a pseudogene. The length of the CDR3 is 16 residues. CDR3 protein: CASSNTDRGTGNTIYF. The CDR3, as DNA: TGTGCCAGCAGCAACACCGACAGGGGGACCGGAAACACCATATATTTT.

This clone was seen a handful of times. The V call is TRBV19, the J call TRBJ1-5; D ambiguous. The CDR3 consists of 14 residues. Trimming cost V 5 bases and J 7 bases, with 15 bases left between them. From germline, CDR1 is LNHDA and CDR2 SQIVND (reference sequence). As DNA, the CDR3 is TGTGCCAGTAGTGGGTCCTTAGGGAACCAGCCCCAGCATTTT. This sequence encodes CASSGSLGNQPQHF.

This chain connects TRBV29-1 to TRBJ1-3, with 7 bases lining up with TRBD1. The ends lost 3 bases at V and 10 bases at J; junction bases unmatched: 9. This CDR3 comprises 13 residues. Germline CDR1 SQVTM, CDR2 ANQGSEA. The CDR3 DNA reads TGCAGCGTTGAGGGACAGCTAGCAGGTACCATATATTTT. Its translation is CSVEGQLAGTIYF.

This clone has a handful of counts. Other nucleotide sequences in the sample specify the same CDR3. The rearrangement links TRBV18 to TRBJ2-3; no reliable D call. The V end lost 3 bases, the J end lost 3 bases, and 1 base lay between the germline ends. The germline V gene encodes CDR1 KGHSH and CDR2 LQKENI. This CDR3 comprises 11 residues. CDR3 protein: CASSPTDTQYF. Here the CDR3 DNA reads TGTGCCAGCTCACCGACAGATACGCAGTATTTT.

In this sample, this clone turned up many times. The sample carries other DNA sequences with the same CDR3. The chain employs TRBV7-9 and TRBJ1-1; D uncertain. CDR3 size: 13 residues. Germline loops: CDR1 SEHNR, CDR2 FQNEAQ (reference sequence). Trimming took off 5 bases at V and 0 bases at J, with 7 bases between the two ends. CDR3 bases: TGTGCCAGCAGCCCGCACATGAACACTGAAGCTTTCTTT. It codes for CASSPHMNTEAFF. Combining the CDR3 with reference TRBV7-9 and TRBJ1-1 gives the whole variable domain DTGVSQNPRHKITKRGQNVTFRCDPISEHNRLYWYRQTLGQGPEFLTYFQNEAQLEKSRLLSDRFSAERPKGSFSTLEIQRTEQGDSAMYLCASSPHMNTEAFFGQGTRLTVV.

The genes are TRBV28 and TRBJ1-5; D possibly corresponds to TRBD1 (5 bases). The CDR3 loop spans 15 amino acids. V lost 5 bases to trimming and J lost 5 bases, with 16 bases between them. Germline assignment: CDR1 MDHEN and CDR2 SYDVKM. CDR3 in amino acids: CASSVSGLGHQPQHF. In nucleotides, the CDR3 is TGTGCCAGCAGTGTATCCGGGCTGGGGCATCAGCCCCAGCATTTT.

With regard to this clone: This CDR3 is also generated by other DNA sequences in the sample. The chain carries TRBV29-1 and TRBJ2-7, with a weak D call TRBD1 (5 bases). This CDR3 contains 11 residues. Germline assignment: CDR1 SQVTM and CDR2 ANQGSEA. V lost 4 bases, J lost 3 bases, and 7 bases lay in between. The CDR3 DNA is TGCAGCGTTGGCGACAGCTACGAGCAGTACTTC. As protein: CSVGDSYEQYF.

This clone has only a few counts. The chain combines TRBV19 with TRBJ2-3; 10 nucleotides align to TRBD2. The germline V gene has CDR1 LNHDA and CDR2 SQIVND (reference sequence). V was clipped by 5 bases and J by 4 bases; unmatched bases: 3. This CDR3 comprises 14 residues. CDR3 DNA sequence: TGTGCCAGTAGTCTAGCGGGGGTCGCAGATACGCAGTATTTT. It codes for CASSLAGVADTQYF. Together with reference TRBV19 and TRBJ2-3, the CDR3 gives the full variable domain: DGGITQSPKYLFRKEGQNVTLSCEQNLNHDAMYWYRQDPGQGLRLIYYSQIVNDFQKGDIAEGYSVSREKKESFPLTVTSAQKNPTAFYLCASSLAGVADTQYFGPGTRLTVL.